Following are 22 T cell receptor beta chains from one sample sequenced in a study of T cell responses to AZD1222 COVID-19 vaccine (dated by TCRdb to the early 2020s). The time point label corresponds to: baseline before first vaccination. Library prep was done by the immunoSEQ multiplex PCR assay. The table comes from immuneACCESS by way of TCRdb, which keeps in-frame sequences with V and J called. Part of the clones is missing from these tables; in studies checked, under half for an unresolved V gene and the rest for unknown reasons. The sample contains approximately 110,000 clones, about nine tenths of them found a single time. Roughly 7% of the sample is in the top ten clones. The sequences come from peripheral blood, collected on day 0 of AZD1222 vaccination. These receptors came from an adult in good health.

The genes are TRBV7-9 and TRBJ1-1; D perhaps matches TRBD1 (5 bases). Germline assignment: CDR1 SEHNR and CDR2 FQNEAQ (reference sequence). This CDR3 is built from 14 residues. Trimming took off 4 bases at V and 5 bases at J, with 14 bases between the two ends. CDR3 sequence reads: CASSYRDRGTEAFF. The DNA of the CDR3 is TGTGCCAGCAGCTATAGGGACCGGGGAACTGAAGCTTTCTTT.

The chain recombines TRBV15 with TRBJ1-3, with 7 positions matching TRBD1. V shed 1 base, J shed 3 bases, and the junction held 3 bases outside the gene matches. This CDR3 contains 15 residues. CDR1 and CDR2 (germline): LNHNV, YYDKDF (reference sequence). This chain's CDR3 is CATSRAQGVGNTIYF. The CDR3 DNA reads as TGTGCCACCAGCAGAGCCCAGGGGGTTGGAAACACCATATATTTT.

The CDR3: CASSHLTGEIYNEQFF. As DNA, the CDR3 is TGCGCCAGCAGCCACCTGACAGGAGAAATCTACAATGAGCAGTTCTTC. This chain connects TRBV4-3 to TRBJ2-1; a weak D match, TRBD1 (6 bases). The V and J ends lost 3 bases and 3 bases respectively, with 15 bases between them. CDR1 is LGHNA and CDR2 is YSLEER in the germline V gene. This CDR3 region has 16 residues.

This clone was seen more than once but under ten times. V usage is TRBV3-1 (or the pseudogene TRBV3-2) and J usage is TRBJ1-5; a weak D match, TRBD1 (6 bases). Germline lookup yields CDR1 LGHDT and CDR2 YNNKEL (reference sequence). This CDR3 has 21 residues. Trimming left V 0 bases short and J 1 base short, with 25 bases between. In DNA form, the CDR3 reads TGTGCCAGCAGCCAAGATCCTTATTCGGACAGAAAGAATCGGAGCAATCAGCCCCAGCATTTT. Protein: CASSQDPYSDRKNRSNQPQHF.

The chain combines TRBV3-1 (or the pseudogene TRBV3-2) with TRBJ2-7, with D possibly TRBD2 on 6 matching bases. The CDR3 loop spans 15 amino acids. Germline V gene lookup returns CDR1 LGHDT and CDR2 YNNKEL (reference sequence). Trimming cost V 1 base and J 3 bases, with 13 bases left between them. CDR3 sequence: CASSQAAGPYYEQYF. DNA of the CDR3: TGTGCCAGCAGCCAAGCTGCGGGACCCTACTACGAGCAGTACTTC.

The genes are TRBV5-5 and TRBJ1-6; D call uncertain. The CDR3 is 16 amino acids. Germline CDR1 is SGHKS and CDR2 is YYEKEE (reference sequence). Trimming pared 4 bases from V and 6 bases from J, leaving 17 bases between. This CDR3 reads CASSPYTNLGNSPLHF. CDR3 nucleotides: TGTGCCAGCAGCCCCTACACTAACTTGGGTAATTCACCCCTCCACTTT.

This clone came up once. Relative to the germline gene, one junction end is altered; a read error may explain this. The rearrangement links TRBV5-1 to TRBJ1-2; the D gene is possibly TRBD1 (5 bases). The CDR3 runs to 13 residues. The V gene's germline CDR1 is SGHRS and CDR2 YFSETQ. The chain's CDR3 is CASSLQVNNGYTF. The CDR3 DNA follows: TGCGCCAGCAGCCTACAGGTTAACAATGGCTACACCTTC. The variable domain in full, completed from reference TRBV5-1 and TRBJ1-2, reads KAGVTQTPRYLIKTRGQQVTLSCSPISGHRSVSWYQQTPGQGLQFLFEYFSETQRNKGNFPGRFSGRQFSNSRSEMNVSTLELGDSALYLCASSLQVNNGYTFGSGTRLTVV.

The V gene is TRBV10-1, the J gene TRBJ2-1; D might be TRBD2 (6 bases). Germline lookup yields CDR1 WNHNN and CDR2 SYGVQD (reference sequence). The CDR3 length is 17 residues. V was shortened by 2 bases and J by 3 bases, with 17 bases between the two germline ends. The CDR3 region is CASSEGVGRGLYNEQFF. The CDR3 DNA reads TGCGCCAGCAGTGAGGGGGTTGGGCGGGGCCTCTACAATGAGCAGTTCTTC.

The V call is TRBV23-1, the J call TRBJ2-7; possibly TRBD2 for D (5 bases). TRBV23-1 is classed as an ORF, of uncertain function. Trimming removed 2 bases from V and 4 bases from J, with 27 bases in between. The CDR3 extends over 19 amino acids. In nucleotides, the CDR3 is TGCGCCAGCAGTCAAGAGCGGACCGCGTTGGAAGTGTTCTTTTACGAGCAGTACTTC. Its protein product is CASSQERTALEVFFYEQYF.

The gene calls are TRBV11-3 and TRBJ2-3; 9 nucleotides line up with TRBD2. V dropped 5 bases and J dropped 4; count of bases not matched to a gene: 19. CDR1 is SGHNT, CDR2 YENEEA, per germline. This CDR3 contains 19 residues. CDR3 region: CASSHRWREGLWNSDTQYF. The CDR3 DNA sequence: TGTGCCAGCAGCCACCGGTGGCGGGAGGGACTTTGGAACTCAGATACGCAGTATTTT.

The chain couples TRBV6-6 to TRBJ2-7; 15 nucleotides match TRBD2. The ends lost 5 bases at V and 6 bases at J; junction bases unmatched: 14. CDR3 size: 18 residues. Germline V gene lookup returns CDR1 MNHNY and CDR2 SVGAGI (reference sequence). The CDR3 DNA reads TGTGCCAGCAGTCGCCTTGGGACTACGGGACTAGCGGGAGGCGAGCAGTACTTC. Translated, it gives CASSRLGTTGLAGGEQYF.

The chain carries TRBV2 and TRBJ1-2, with no clear D. Germline CDR1 and CDR2: SNHLY and FYNNEI. Between the trimmed V and J ends, which lost 9 bases and 7 bases, there was a span of 15 bases. CDR3 length: 12 amino acids. This CDR3 reads CASNVVQPGYTF. CDR3 nucleotide sequence: TGTGCCAGTAACGTGGTACAGCCTGGCTACACCTTC.

The CDR3 reads CASRGPGVNEKLFF. The DNA of the CDR3 is TGTGCCAGCCGGGGGCCGGGGGTCAATGAAAAACTGTTTTTT. The chain joins TRBV19 to TRBJ1-4, with TRBD1 as a possible D gene (6 bases). The length of the CDR3 is 14 residues. Germline V gene data show CDR1 as LNHDA and CDR2 as SQIVND (reference sequence). V gave up 9 bases and J gave up 5 bases, with 16 bases separating them.

V gene TRBV15 combines with J gene TRBJ1-1, with D maybe TRBD1 (6 bases). There are 15 residues in the CDR3. Per the germline V gene, CDR1 is LNHNV and CDR2 is YYDKDF (reference sequence). Deletions cut 3 bases from V and 3 bases from J, with 14 bases between. The CDR3 bases are TGTGCCACCAGCAGTATAAGCAGGGGCGACACTGAAGCTTTCTTT. It is translated as CATSSISRGDTEAFF.

The chain recombines TRBV6-5 with TRBJ1-2, with a possible D match to TRBD1 (5 bases). CDR1 is MNHEY and CDR2 is SVGAGI in the germline V gene. This CDR3 has 16 amino acids. V lost 0 bases and J lost 5, with 16 bases in between. CDR3 nucleotides: TGTGCCAGCAGTTACTCAGGGGACCCGCCTGGGTATGGCTACACCTTC. It is translated as CASSYSGDPPGYGYTF.

The chain is built from TRBV6-5 and TRBJ1-1; 7 positions match TRBD1. With 6 bases clipped from V and 5 bases from J, the junction kept 12 bases outside the gene matches. Germline V gene data show CDR1 as MNHEY and CDR2 as SVGAGI. The CDR3 sequence is 15 residues long. The CDR3 bases are TGTGCCAGCAGGGGGGAGGAGGGGGCGGTGACTGAAGCTTTCTTT. Encoded protein: CASRGEEGAVTEAFF.

This clone occurred once. The chain links TRBV2 to TRBJ1-2; TRBD1 agrees at 11 bases. Per germline, CDR1 SNHLY and CDR2 FYNNEI. The length of the CDR3 is 14 residues. The J segment lost 3 bases and the V segment lost 11 bases, leaving 8 bases of the junction unmatched. CDR3 DNA: TGTGCCCCTGGGACAGGGGGTCAGGACTATGGCTACACCTTC. This sequence encodes CAPGTGGQDYGYTF.

The V call is TRBV6-5, the J call TRBJ1-6; D remains ambiguous. Per the germline V gene, CDR1 is MNHEY and CDR2 is SVGAGI. V was shortened by 6 bases and J by 0 bases, with 3 bases between the two germline ends. CDR3 length equals 13 residues. CDR3 sequence reads: CASRISYNSPLHF. The DNA of the CDR3 is TGTGCCAGCAGGATCTCCTATAATTCACCCCTCCACTTT.

The chain combines TRBV2 with TRBJ2-6, with 10 bases lining up with TRBD2. Germline V gene data show CDR1 as SNHLY and CDR2 as FYNNEI. Trimming took 7 bases from V and 0 from J; bases not matched to a gene: 6. There are 17 residues in the CDR3. CDR3 DNA sequence: TGTGCCAGCACCCTGGGACTAGCGAGCTCTGGGGCCAACGTCCTGACTTTC. This translates into CASTLGLASSGANVLTF.

The gene calls are TRBV27 and TRBJ1-6; D is possibly TRBD1 (6 bases). Trimming stripped 3 bases from V and 10 bases from J, with 13 bases between. The CDR3 is 14 amino acids. CDR1 and CDR2 from the germline V gene are MNHEY and SMNVEV (reference sequence). The CDR3 coding sequence is TGTGCCAGCAGTTTTGGGGGCGCAGGGTCACCCCTCCACTTT. Translating gives CASSFGGAGSPLHF.

This chain uses TRBV15 with TRBJ1-3; maybe TRBD1 (5 bases). CDR3 size: 14 residues. Trimming cost V 2 bases and J 1 base, with 6 bases left between them. Germline V gene sequence: CDR1 LNHNV, CDR2 YYDKDF (reference sequence). The CDR3 is CATSRRTSGNTIYF. The CDR3 nucleotides are TGTGCCACCAGCAGACGGACATCTGGAAACACCATATATTTT.

Remarks on this clone: This sample includes further DNA sequences coding for the same CDR3. J is TRBJ1-2 and V is TRBV6-5; 7 nucleotides agree with TRBD1. The CDR3 length is 14 residues. V dropped 3 bases and J dropped 5; count of bases not matched to a gene: 6. The germline gives CDR1 MNHEY, CDR2 SVGAGI. As DNA, the CDR3 is TGTGCCAGCAGTTATGGGGGACAGCCTTATGGCTACACCTTC. Encoded protein: CASSYGGQPYGYTF.